What follows are 30 T cell receptor beta chains derived from one specimen sequenced in a study of OX40 agonist ivuxolimab in advanced cancers. The data were produced by immunoSEQ multiplex PCR, yet TCRdb's version contains in-frame clones alone and is incomplete. Of 50,000 to 70,000 clones in the sample, about 83% were seen once. Here the sequenced sample was CD4+ or CD8+ T cells sorted from blood, taken in a trial of the OX40 agonist ivuxolimab. Receptors were obtained from an adult with an advanced solid tumor such as melanoma, head and neck, liver or kidney cancer.

V is TRBV19 and J is TRBJ2-6; 8 bases fit TRBD1. From germline, CDR1 is LNHDA and CDR2 SQIVND (reference sequence). This CDR3 region has 18 residues. J gave up 0 bases and V 0 bases, and 4 bases lay outside the gene matches. The chain's CDR3 is CASSIDPGGSSGANVLTF. The DNA for the CDR3 is TGTGCCAGTAGTATAGATCCAGGGGGCAGCTCTGGGGCCAACGTCCTGACTTTC.

The J gene is TRBJ2-7, the V gene TRBV5-1; the D gene is possibly TRBD2 (5 bases). Germline CDR1 reads SGHRS; CDR2 reads YFSETQ. The CDR3 is 12 residues long. Deletions cut 4 bases from V and 6 bases from J, with 11 bases between. CDR3 DNA: TGCGCCAGCAGCCCGGACGCGGGCGAGCAGTACTTC. The encoded protein is CASSPDAGEQYF.

The rearrangement uses TRBV2 and TRBJ1-5; 8 bases are shared with TRBD1. Germline CDR1 and CDR2: SNHLY and FYNNEI. The CDR3 is 15 residues long. Trimming removed 6 bases from V and 4 bases from J; junction bases left unmatched: 8. The DNA of the CDR3 is TGTGCCAGCAGGGAACAGGGGGGAAGTAATCAGCCCCAGCATTTT. Protein sequence: CASREQGGSNQPQHF.

V and J are TRBV7-9 and TRBJ2-3, with D perhaps matching TRBD2 (5 bases). There are 9 residues in the CDR3. In germline, CDR1 is SEHNR, CDR2 FQNEAQ (reference sequence). As DNA, the CDR3 is TGTGCAGTGGGGAGTACGCAGTATTTT. Translated: CAVGSTQYF. Full variable domain (outside the CDR3, taken from reference TRBV7-9 and TRBJ2-3): DTGVSQNPRHKITKRGQNVTFRCDPISEHNRLYWYRQTLGQGPEFLTYFQNEAQLEKSRLLSDRFSAERPKGSFSTLEIQRTEQGDSAMYLCAVGSTQYFGPGTRLTVL.

The genes are TRBV6-5 and TRBJ1-4; TRBD1 aligns across 11 bases. J lost 8 bases, V lost 5 bases, and 7 bases had no gene match. CDR3 length equals 15 residues. Germline CDR1 MNHEY, CDR2 SVGAGI. The DNA for the CDR3 is TGTGCCAGCAGTACCGCCGGGACAGGGGGGGAAAAACTGTTTTTT. As protein: CASSTAGTGGEKLFF.

Only a few counts were recorded for this clone. The chain combines TRBV5-7 with TRBJ1-5; no clear D gene. TRBV5-7 falls under the ORF class, with uncertain function. The CDR3 runs to 15 residues. Trimming cost V 3 bases and J 0 bases, with 10 bases left between them. The CDR3 region has the DNA TGTGCCAGCAGCTCGCAGAAATATAGCAATCAGCCCCAGCATTTT. Residues: CASSSQKYSNQPQHF.

The J gene is TRBJ2-7, the V gene TRBV27, with D possibly matching TRBD2 (6 bases). The CDR3 has 15 residues. V was shortened by 6 bases and J by 6 bases, with 21 bases between the two germline ends. CDR1 and CDR2 (germline): MNHEY, SMNVEV (reference sequence). The chain's CDR3 is CASRLTWGVRGEQYF. Here the CDR3 DNA reads TGTGCCAGCAGGCTAACATGGGGGGTGCGGGGCGAGCAGTACTTC.

The J gene is TRBJ1-3, the V gene TRBV7-6; D not resolved. The CDR3 extends over 14 amino acids. Trimming pared 2 bases from V and 0 bases from J, leaving 5 bases between. In germline, CDR1 is SGHVS, CDR2 FNYEAQ. Here the CDR3 DNA reads TGTGCCAGCAGCTTATCGACCTCTGGAAACACCATATATTTT. It encodes CASSLSTSGNTIYF.

The V gene is TRBV5-1, the J gene TRBJ2-3; D gene uncertain. The V gene lost 5 bases and the J gene lost 2 bases, with 15 bases spanning the gap. CDR3 size: 15 residues. Germline V gene lookup returns CDR1 SGHRS and CDR2 YFSETQ. The chain's CDR3 is CASRSLPRSTDTQYF. The CDR3 bases are TGCGCCAGCAGGAGTTTGCCTCGATCCACAGATACGCAGTATTTT.

The V call is TRBV11-2, the J call TRBJ2-1; D tentatively reads TRBD1 or TRBD2 (5 bases each). Per germline, CDR1 SGHAT and CDR2 FQNNGV. V gave up 5 bases and J gave up 4 bases, with 18 bases separating them. There are 16 residues in the CDR3. DNA for the CDR3: TGTGCCAGCAGCCTCCGGGACGGTCAAACGTACAATGAGCAGTTCTTC. Protein product: CASSLRDGQTYNEQFF.

The chain carries TRBV14 and TRBJ2-7; D may correspond to TRBD1 or TRBD2 (5 bases each). Trimming took 1 base from V and 0 from J, leaving 10 bases between them. Germline V gene lookup returns CDR1 SGHDN and CDR2 FVKESK. The CDR3 runs to 15 residues. As DNA, the CDR3 is TGTGCCAGCAGCCAAGGAGGGGCAGGCTCCTACGAGCAGTACTTC. The encoded protein is CASSQGGAGSYEQYF.

The rearrangement joins TRBV5-4 to TRBJ1-1, with D uncertain. The CDR3 is 13 residues long. Trimming took 4 bases from V and 2 from J, leaving 9 bases between them. Germline V gene sequence: CDR1 SGHNT, CDR2 YYREEE (reference sequence). This CDR3 is CASSHDDNTEAFF. The CDR3 DNA reads as TGTGCCAGCAGCCATGACGATAACACTGAAGCTTTCTTT.

This clone has just a few counts. V and J are TRBV4-1 and TRBJ1-1; D remains unclear. V was clipped by 6 bases and J by 8 bases, with 10 bases between them. The CDR3 length is 11 residues. The germline V gene has CDR1 MGHRA and CDR2 YSYEKL. For the CDR3, the DNA is TGCGCCAGCAGACTCGGGTCCGAAGCTTTCTTT. Its translation: CASRLGSEAFF.

J is TRBJ1-2 and V is TRBV7-8; TRBD1 is a possible D gene (5 bases). Germline loops: CDR1 SGHVS, CDR2 FQNEAQ. The CDR3 covers 13 residues. Trimming took 5 bases from V and 3 from J, leaving 10 bases between them. The CDR3 DNA reads as TGTGCCAGCAGCCAGGGTAGGGACTATGGCTACACCTTC. Translated: CASSQGRDYGYTF.

The chain is built from TRBV2 and TRBJ2-5; maybe TRBD2 (8 bases). The ends were cut back, 2 bases at V and 6 bases at J, with 16 bases in the middle. The CDR3 has 15 residues. The germline V gene has CDR1 SNHLY and CDR2 FYNNEI. The CDR3 DNA reads TGTGCCAGCAGTGAAAGGACAGGACTAGCCAAGACCCAGTACTTC. Its translation is CASSERTGLAKTQYF. The variable domain in full, completed from reference TRBV2 and TRBJ2-5, reads EPEVTQTPSHQVTQMGQEVILRCVPISNHLYFYWYRQILGQKVEFLVSFYNNEISEKSEIFDDQFSVERPDGSNFTLKIRSTKLEDSAMYFCASSERTGLAKTQYFGPGTRLLVL.

The rearrangement links TRBV27 to TRBJ1-6, with TRBD1 matching over 7 bases. This CDR3 has 15 residues. The junction had 6 bases not matched to a gene; V was cut back by 3 bases and J by 7 bases. Germline loops: CDR1 MNHEY, CDR2 SMNVEV (reference sequence). CDR3 bases: TGTGCCAGCAGTTTGGACAGGAGGTCAAATTCACCCCTCCACTTT. Protein sequence: CASSLDRRSNSPLHF.

This sequence joins TRBV5-1 and TRBJ1-1; D perhaps matches TRBD1 (5 bases). Germline CDR1 is SGHRS and CDR2 is YFSETQ. Deletions cut 7 bases from V and 0 bases from J, with 13 bases between. The length of the CDR3 is 14 residues. The CDR3 DNA sequence: TGCGCCAGCTTCCGGGACCGAGTGAACACTGAAGCTTTCTTT. It specifies CASFRDRVNTEAFF.

V and J are TRBV28 and TRBJ2-7, with D unresolved. Germline V gene sequence: CDR1 MDHEN, CDR2 SYDVKM. Trimming pared 3 bases from V and 2 bases from J, leaving 11 bases between. The length of the CDR3 is 14 residues. In DNA, the CDR3 is TGTGCCAGCAGTTTCGGCGCAGCCACCTACGAGCAGTACTTC. The encoded protein is CASSFGAATYEQYF.

This chain joins TRBV28 and TRBJ2-1, with 8 positions matching TRBD2. This CDR3 is 15 amino acids long. The germline V gene has CDR1 MDHEN and CDR2 SYDVKM. Trimming cost V 1 base and J 5 bases; bases outside gene matches: 4. The CDR3 protein is CASSLFAGGHNEQFF. In nucleotides, the CDR3 is TGTGCCAGCAGTTTATTCGCGGGGGGACACAATGAGCAGTTCTTC.

This chain uses TRBV11-2 with TRBJ2-6; 16 nucleotides align to TRBD2. The V gene end was trimmed by 3 bases and the J gene end by 2 bases; junction bases not matched to a gene: 1. Germline V lookup: CDR1 SGHAT, CDR2 FQNNGV. CDR3 length: 18 amino acids. CDR3: CASSLGLAGGTGANVLTF. In DNA form, the CDR3 reads TGTGCCAGCAGCTTGGGACTAGCGGGGGGGACTGGGGCCAACGTCCTGACTTTC.

This chain connects TRBV5-1 to TRBJ1-5, with 7 positions matching TRBD1. Germline assignment: CDR1 SGHRS and CDR2 YFSETQ. This CDR3 comprises 16 residues. Losses at the gene ends were 0 bases for V and 5 bases for J; bases not matched to a gene: 8. CDR3 residues: CASSLGDREGDQPQHF. Here the CDR3 DNA reads TGCGCCAGCAGCTTGGGAGACAGGGAGGGTGATCAGCCCCAGCATTTT. Drawing the rest from reference TRBV5-1 and TRBJ1-5, the complete variable domain is KAGVTQTPRYLIKTRGQQVTLSCSPISGHRSVSWYQQTPGQGLQFLFEYFSETQRNKGNFPGRFSGRQFSNSRSEMNVSTLELGDSALYLCASSLGDREGDQPQHFGDGTRLSIL.

This clone occurred a few times. The chain has TRBV27 and TRBJ1-1; D remains ambiguous. Trimming shortened V by 3 bases and J by 4 bases, and 21 bases separated the two germline ends. This CDR3 is built from 17 residues. Per germline, CDR1 MNHEY and CDR2 SMNVEV (reference sequence). The chain's CDR3 is CASSFRIVGGMGTEAFF. The DNA of the CDR3 is TGTGCCAGCAGTTTTCGAATCGTGGGAGGGATGGGCACTGAAGCTTTCTTT.

The chain employs TRBV18 and TRBJ1-5, with D possibly matching TRBD1 (6 bases). This CDR3 region has 14 residues. Germline CDR1 is KGHSH and CDR2 is LQKENI. V was trimmed by 6 bases and J by 3 bases, leaving 12 bases between them. Written as DNA, the CDR3 is TGTGCCAGCTCGCGGGCAGGGGACAATCAGCCCCAGCATTTT. Amino acid sequence: CASSRAGDNQPQHF.

V usage is TRBV10-1 and J usage is TRBJ2-5; weak D call: TRBD1 (6 bases). The CDR3 extends over 13 amino acids. The ends were cut back, 3 bases at V and 5 bases at J, with 10 bases in the middle. The germline V gene encodes CDR1 WNHNN and CDR2 SYGVQD (reference sequence). In DNA, the CDR3 is TGCGCCAGCAGTGACAGGGGCGGGGAGACCCAGTACTTC. Residues: CASSDRGGETQYF.

In DNA, the CDR3 is TGTGCCAGCAGCTTTCGATCGGGCTACGAGCAGTACTTC. It is translated as CASSFRSGYEQYF. The chain uses TRBV5-4 and TRBJ2-7; D unclear. This CDR3 region has 13 residues. Trimming stripped 2 bases from V and 3 bases from J, with 9 bases between. The V gene's germline CDR1 is SGHNT and CDR2 YYREEE (reference sequence).

J is TRBJ2-2 and V is TRBV18, with D hard to call. Germline V gives CDR1 KGHSH, CDR2 LQKENI. Trimming took 3 bases from V and 4 from J, leaving 12 bases between them. This CDR3 is 15 amino acids long. CDR3 residues: CASSPPSVGTGELFF. The DNA of the CDR3 is TGTGCCAGCTCACCCCCCAGCGTAGGCACCGGGGAGCTGTTTTTT.

This clone appeared once. The V and J genes are TRBV6-1 and TRBJ2-1; 7 nucleotides agree with TRBD2. V lost 1 base, J lost 6 bases, and 6 bases stayed unmatched. Germline V lookup: CDR1 MNHNS, CDR2 SASEGT. This CDR3 spans 15 amino acids. The CDR3 is CASSEGGGGGNEQFF. CDR3 coding DNA: TGTGCCAGCAGTGAAGGGGGGGGAGGAGGCAATGAGCAGTTCTTC.

The rearrangement uses TRBV5-4 and TRBJ2-1; D unresolved. CDR1 and CDR2 from the germline V gene are SGHNT and YYREEE (reference sequence). V was pared by 4 bases and J by 4 bases, with 21 bases between. This CDR3 comprises 17 residues. The CDR3 nucleotides read TGTGCCAGCAGCCCCCAGATACCCTCGGCAGTTTACAATGAGCAGTTCTTC. Protein: CASSPQIPSAVYNEQFF.

The chain has TRBV19 and TRBJ2-1; D possibly corresponds to TRBD2 (6 bases). CDR3 length equals 15 residues. Germline loops: CDR1 LNHDA, CDR2 SQIVND (reference sequence). Trimming shortened V by 3 bases and J by 0 bases, and 9 bases separated the two germline ends. The CDR3: CASSIRESSYNEQFF. CDR3 nucleotide sequence: TGTGCCAGTAGTATCCGGGAGAGCTCCTACAATGAGCAGTTCTTC.

V gene TRBV30 combines with J gene TRBJ1-1, with D uncertain. This CDR3 spans 11 amino acids. CDR1 and CDR2 from the germline V gene are GTSNPN and SVGIG (reference sequence). Trimming cost V 2 bases and J 11 bases, with 12 bases left between them. CDR3 region: CAWSTTSEAFF. CDR3 nucleotides: TGTGCCTGGAGTACGACGTCAGAGGCTTTCTTT.